A selection of T cell receptor beta chains follows, all from one sample in a study of patients and donors after allogeneic stem cell transplantation. TCRdb re-called the RT-PCR reads with MiXCR, one entry per CDR3 protein. The repertoire consists of some 960,000 distinct CDR3 sequences, with 18% occurring once and the leading ten covering around 5.5%. The material sequenced was blood, either unsorted or a sorted T cell fraction (not recorded which). Every receptor here comes from a human donor who was either an allogeneic HSCT recipient or a stem cell or donor lymphocyte infusion donor (not recorded which). It is not recorded whose cells these are; they may come from a transplant donor. CDR3s include the opening cysteine and the closing phenylalanine or tryptophan. D genes are given only for firm matches. Clone sizes are given selectively: once, few, many, or a class where the clone is expanded.

TRBD2	NA	TRBV29-1	TRBJ2-1	TGCAGCGTTGACACCCTAGCGGGGGAATACAATGAGCAGTTCTTC	CSVDTLAGEYNEQFF
NA	NA	TRBV11-2	TRBJ1-2	TGTGCCAGCAGCCCCCTAGGGATCTATGGCTACACCTTC	CASSPLGIYGYTF
TRBD1	few	TRBV30	TRBJ1-5	TGTGCCTGGAATACAGGGGAAGGGCAGCCCCAGCATTTT	CAWNTGEGQPQHF
TRBD1	NA	TRBV7-9	TRBJ1-4	TGTGCCAGCAGCCGGGACAGGGGAAAAAATGAAAAACTGTTTTTT	CASSRDRGKNEKLFF
NA	NA	TRBV6-1	TRBJ1-1	TGTGCCAGCAGTGTTAACAGGCGCCCCACACGACGGAACACTGAAGCTTTCTTT	CASSVNRRPTRRNTEAFF
NA	NA	TRBV7-9	TRBJ2-1	TGTGCCAGCAGAGGTCGCGGGGACAACTACAATGAGCAGTTCTTC	CASRGRGDNYNEQFF
NA	once	TRBV5-1	TRBJ2-5	TGCGCCAGCAGCTTTAAATTTCCCAGCTTGACCGGGACGGAAGAAGAGACCCAGTACTTC	CASSFKFPSLTGTEEETQYF
TRBD1	few	TRBV19	TRBJ2-5	TGTGCCAGTAGCCCACCCGGGACAGGACGGGCCCAGTACTTC	CASSPPGTGRAQYF
TRBD2	few	TRBV12-3/TRBV12-4	TRBJ2-2	TGTGCCAGCAGGAGCGGGAGTAACACCGGGGAGCTGTTTTTT	CASRSGSNTGELFF
NA	few	TRBV6-1	TRBJ1-1	TGTGCCAGCATCCGTCGGGGGAACACTGAAGCTTTCTTT	CASIRRGNTEAFF
NA	NA	TRBV11-2	TRBJ1-5	TGTGCCAGCAGCTTAGATCGGCCTCAGCCCCAGCATTTT	CASSLDRPQPQHF
TRBD2	NA	TRBV6-1	TRBJ2-3	TGTGCCAGCAGTGGGGGGACTAGCCGTTTAGATACGCAGTATTTT	CASSGGTSRLDTQYF
NA	NA	TRBV11-3	TRBJ2-7	TGTGCCAGCAGCTTAGGCAGGGAAAGCGAGCAGTACTTC	CASSLGRESEQYF
NA	many	TRBV5-4	TRBJ1-2	TGTGCCAGCAGCTTAAGGGCGCCGTCTAACTATGGCTACACCTTC	CASSLRAPSNYGYTF
TRBD2	NA	TRBV3-1	TRBJ2-1	TGTGCCAGCAGCCAAGAAGTAGCGGGGGGGCCCAATGAGCAGTTCTTC	CASSQEVAGGPNEQFF
TRBD1	NA	TRBV5-1	TRBJ2-7	TGCGCCAGCAGACAGCCGGGACAGGGCAACGAGCAGTACTTC	CASRQPGQGNEQYF
TRBD2	NA	TRBV5-1	TRBJ2-7	TGCGCCAGCAGCCCCCGGTCTGCGGGAGGGCTCCGCTACGAGCAGTACTTC	CASSPRSAGGLRYEQYF
NA	NA	TRBV6-1	TRBJ2-3	TGTGCCAGCAGCCCTCAGAAGCCCCTTAGCACAGATACGCAGTATTTT	CASSPQKPLSTDTQYF
TRBD2	NA	TRBV13	TRBJ2-7	TGTGCCAGCACCTTGGGGAGGGCCTACGAGCAGTACTTC	CASTLGRAYEQYF
NA	NA	TRBV19	TRBJ1-1	TGTGCCAGTAGTATTTCTGTACTGAGGGACATTGAAGCTTTCTTT	CASSISVLRDIEAFF
NA	few	TRBV5-1	TRBJ2-3	TGCGCCAGCAGTAGTATGAAGTTGGCAGATACGCAGTATTTT	CASSSMKLADTQYF
NA	few	TRBV9	TRBJ2-3	TGTGCCAGCAGCGTAGATCCGGGAACAGATACGCAGTATTTT	CASSVDPGTDTQYF
NA	few	TRBV4-3	TRBJ1-2	TGCGCCAGCAGCCAATCCGCGGCTAACTATGGCTACACCTTC	CASSQSAANYGYTF
NA	NA	TRBV5-1	TRBJ1-1	TGCGCCAGCAGCACGGAACCTGGGAACACTGAAGCTTTCTTT	CASSTEPGNTEAFF
NA	few	TRBV12-3/TRBV12-4	TRBJ2-7	TGTGCCAGCAGCCAACCGCAGAACGAGCAGTACTTC	CASSQPQNEQYF
TRBD2	few	TRBV5-1	TRBJ2-4	TGCGCCAGCAGCTTGGGAAGCGGGATAGGAGGCCACTTC	CASSLGSGIGGHF
TRBD1	NA	TRBV7-2	TRBJ2-7	TGTGCCAGCAGCTCCCAGTCGAACAGGGGGCAGTACTTC	CASSSQSNRGQYF
NA	NA	TRBV12-3/TRBV12-4	TRBJ1-1	TGTGCCAGCAGCCCCCCTGGCGGACATATGAACACTGAAGCTTTCTTT	CASSPPGGHMNTEAFF
NA	NA	TRBV20-1	TRBJ2-2	TGCAGTGCTAGAGATCGTCGAGGAAAACGGGTCGCCGGGGAGCTGTTTTTT	CSARDRRGKRVAGELFF
NA	few	TRBV7-9	TRBJ2-6	TGTGCCAGCAGCCCTCTTGAGGGTTCTGGGGCCAACGTCCTGACTTTC	CASSPLEGSGANVLTF
NA	NA	TRBV20-1	TRBJ2-7	TGCAGTGCTAGAGATCCAGCGGCGCTCTCCTACGAGCAGTACTTC	CSARDPAALSYEQYF
NA	many	TRBV5-1	TRBJ2-7	TGCGCCAGCAGCTCGGGGTTATCGTTGGGTGAGCAGTACTTC	CASSSGLSLGEQYF
NA	NA	TRBV4-2	TRBJ2-4	TGTGCCAGCAGCAGGCACAGGGTCCCTTGGTCCTACCTAGCCAAAAACATTCAGTACTTC	CASSRHRVPWSYLAKNIQYF
NA	few	TRBV11-3	TRBJ2-3	TGTGCCAGCCATCGAGGAGGCGGCAACACAGATACGCAGTATTTT	CASHRGGGNTDTQYF
NA	NA	TRBV20-1	TRBJ1-4	TGCAGTGCTAGGATAAATGAAAAACTGTTTTTT	CSARINEKLFF
NA	few	TRBV4-2	TRBJ2-3	TGTGCCAGCAGCCAAGATTTGCCGGAAGATACGCAGTATTTT	CASSQDLPEDTQYF
NA	NA	TRBV12-3/TRBV12-4	TRBJ2-3	TGTGCCAGCAGTGGACAGCCGCCCCACACAGATACGCAGTATTTT	CASSGQPPHTDTQYF
TRBD1	NA	TRBV7-9	TRBJ2-7	TGTGCCAGCAGCTCTACAGGGGGCAGACACGAGCAGTACTTC	CASSSTGGRHEQYF
NA	many	TRBV10-3	TRBJ2-5	TGTGCCATCAACAAAAACAGGGAAGAGACCCAGTACTTC	CAINKNREETQYF
NA	NA	TRBV7-2	TRBJ2-5	TGTGCCACCCAAAGCCGACAGGTCCAAGAGACCCAGTACTTC	CATQSRQVQETQYF
NA	NA	TRBV4-1	TRBJ1-3	TGCGCCAGCAGCCAAGATAACGGGCAGGGAAGGAGGCCTGGAAACACCATATATTTT	CASSQDNGQGRRPGNTIYF
NA	NA	TRBV13	TRBJ2-7	TGTGCCAGCAGCTTAAGCCAGGGGCCCTCCTACGAGCAGTACTTC	CASSLSQGPSYEQYF
NA	few	TRBV11-2	TRBJ2-3	TGTGCCAGCAGCTTAGGCCCGGGTGGGCCCACAGATACGCAGTATTTT	CASSLGPGGPTDTQYF
TRBD1	NA	TRBV27	TRBJ2-5	TGTGCCAGCAGTTTAACCGGGACAGGCGCACTTCGGACCCAGTACTTC	CASSLTGTGALRTQYF